These T cell receptor beta chains were read from a single sample in a study of STAT5B mutations in CD4+ large granular lymphocyte leukemia. Clones were sequenced by immunoSEQ multiplex PCR, and TCRdb holds only the in-frame ones, with some missing. The data show 25,000 to 35,000 clones, 79% seen once. Sequenced input: CD4+ T cells from blood buffy coats. These receptors all stem from a human donor in good health. Both conserved end residues are part of each CDR3. The order of the fields is D gene, clone size, J gene, V gene, CDR3 DNA, CDR3 protein. The D gene is left open where the match is weak. Clone size is shown for a subset of rows, as once, few, many or a class of expanded clone.

d_call: TRBD2
clone_size: once
j_call: TRBJ2-5
v_call: TRBV7-9
cdr3_nt: TGTGCCAGCAGCCCTCGACTAGCGGAAGGAGAGACCCAGTACTTC
cdr3_aa: CASSPRLAEGETQYF

d_call: NA
clone_size: NA
j_call: TRBJ2-1
v_call: TRBV7-9
cdr3_nt: TGTGCCAGCAGCTTAGAACTTGAGCAGTTCTTC
cdr3_aa: CASSLELEQFF

d_call: TRBD1
clone_size: NA
j_call: TRBJ1-3
v_call: TRBV28
cdr3_nt: TGTGCCAGCAGTTTAGGGAGGACAGGGGGGAAGGGAGACACCATATATTTT
cdr3_aa: CASSLGRTGGKGDTIYF

d_call: NA
clone_size: NA
j_call: TRBJ2-3
v_call: TRBV11-2
cdr3_nt: TGTGCCAGCAGCCCTGGACTGCCCACAGATACGCAGTATTTT
cdr3_aa: CASSPGLPTDTQYF

d_call: TRBD1
clone_size: NA
j_call: TRBJ2-2
v_call: TRBV7-8
cdr3_nt: TGTGCCAGCAGCTCAGGGGGAGCCGAGTTCCGGGAGCTGTTTTTT
cdr3_aa: CASSSGGAEFRELFF

d_call: TRBD1
clone_size: NA
j_call: TRBJ2-5
v_call: TRBV9
cdr3_nt: TGTGCCAGCAGCCCTCGGGACAGGGGTGAGGAGACCCAGTACTTC
cdr3_aa: CASSPRDRGEETQYF

d_call: TRBD2
clone_size: NA
j_call: TRBJ2-1
v_call: TRBV11-2
cdr3_nt: TGTGCCAGCAGCTTGAGACTAGCGGAATACAATGAGCAGTTCTTC
cdr3_aa: CASSLRLAEYNEQFF

d_call: TRBD1
clone_size: NA
j_call: TRBJ1-6
v_call: TRBV5-1
cdr3_nt: TGCGCCAGCAGCTACGGACAGGCGACGTCTTCTGTCTTTATCAATTCACCCCTCCACTTT
cdr3_aa: CASSYGQATSSVFINSPLHF

d_call: NA
clone_size: NA
j_call: TRBJ1-3
v_call: TRBV5-6
cdr3_nt: TGTGCCAGCAGCTCTCAGGGTTTTTCTGGAAACACCATATATTTT
cdr3_aa: CASSSQGFSGNTIYF

d_call: NA
clone_size: NA
j_call: TRBJ2-7
v_call: TRBV6-1
cdr3_nt: TGTGCCAGCCTAGCCGGAGGGAGCTACGAGCAGTACTTC
cdr3_aa: CASLAGGSYEQYF

d_call: NA
clone_size: NA
j_call: TRBJ1-5
v_call: TRBV7-2
cdr3_nt: TGTGCCAGCAGCCCATATAGCAATCAGCCCCAGCATTTT
cdr3_aa: CASSPYSNQPQHF

d_call: TRBD1
clone_size: NA
j_call: TRBJ1-5
v_call: TRBV6-6
cdr3_nt: TGTGCCAGCAAAACAGGGGACCAGCCCCAGCATTTT
cdr3_aa: CASKTGDQPQHF

d_call: NA
clone_size: NA
j_call: TRBJ2-2
v_call: TRBV4-1
cdr3_nt: TGCGCCAGCAGCCAAGCCCCACAGAGGGCCGGGGAGCTGTTTTTT
cdr3_aa: CASSQAPQRAGELFF

d_call: NA
clone_size: NA
j_call: TRBJ1-5
v_call: TRBV19
cdr3_nt: TGTGCCAGTAATGCAGGGGCCTATAGCAATCAGCCCCAGCATTTT
cdr3_aa: CASNAGAYSNQPQHF

d_call: TRBD1
clone_size: NA
j_call: TRBJ2-7
v_call: TRBV11-2
cdr3_nt: TGTGCCAGCAGCTCGCCGGGACAGGGTAATGCGAGGGGCTACGAGCAGTACTTC
cdr3_aa: CASSSPGQGNARGYEQYF

d_call: NA
clone_size: few
j_call: TRBJ1-1
v_call: TRBV19
cdr3_nt: TGTGCCAGTAGTACCGTGAGGGGAGCTGAAGCTTTCTTT
cdr3_aa: CASSTVRGAEAFF

d_call: NA
clone_size: NA
j_call: TRBJ1-1
v_call: TRBV7-2
cdr3_nt: TGTGCCAGCAGCCGGGAGGGGCCCAACACTGAAGCTTTCTTT
cdr3_aa: CASSREGPNTEAFF

d_call: NA
clone_size: few
j_call: TRBJ1-1
v_call: TRBV21-1
cdr3_nt: TGTGCCAGCAGGGAAGGGATAGGAAAGGACACTGAAGCTTTCTTT
cdr3_aa: CASREGIGKDTEAFF

d_call: NA
clone_size: NA
j_call: TRBJ1-2
v_call: TRBV10-3
cdr3_nt: TGTGCCATCAGAGAAACTAACTATGGCTACACCTTC
cdr3_aa: CAIRETNYGYTF

d_call: NA
clone_size: NA
j_call: TRBJ2-6
v_call: TRBV6-5
cdr3_nt: TGTGCCAGCAGTTACGGGAGCTCTGGGGCCAACGTCCTGACTTTC
cdr3_aa: CASSYGSSGANVLTF

d_call: NA
clone_size: NA
j_call: TRBJ2-2
v_call: TRBV5-6
cdr3_nt: TGTGCCAGCATTAAATGGCCGGGTAACACCGGGGAGCTGTTTTTT
cdr3_aa: CASIKWPGNTGELFF

d_call: NA
clone_size: NA
j_call: TRBJ1-5
v_call: TRBV6-1
cdr3_nt: TGTGCCAGCAGTGAGGCACAATTGAATCAGCCCCAGCATTTT
cdr3_aa: CASSEAQLNQPQHF

d_call: TRBD1
clone_size: NA
j_call: TRBJ2-5
v_call: TRBV5-1
cdr3_nt: TGCGCCAGCAGCTTGCAGGGGGCCGGGGAGACCCAGTACTTC
cdr3_aa: CASSLQGAGETQYF

d_call: TRBD1
clone_size: few
j_call: TRBJ1-1
v_call: TRBV16
cdr3_nt: TGTGCCAGCAGCCAATTAGGACAGGGGAACACTGAAGCTTTCTTT
cdr3_aa: CASSQLGQGNTEAFF

d_call: TRBD1
clone_size: NA
j_call: TRBJ1-1
v_call: TRBV7-2
cdr3_nt: TGTGCCAGCAGCTTTGGACAGGGAAGGGCTGAAGCTTTCTTT
cdr3_aa: CASSFGQGRAEAFF

d_call: TRBD1
clone_size: NA
j_call: TRBJ1-2
v_call: TRBV14
cdr3_nt: TGTGCCAGCAGCCAGCGAAGGACAGGGTTCGATGGCTACACCTTC
cdr3_aa: CASSQRRTGFDGYTF

d_call: TRBD2
clone_size: NA
j_call: TRBJ2-7
v_call: TRBV5-4
cdr3_nt: TGTGCCAGCAGCTTGGGACTAGCGGGGCCCTCCTACGAGCAGTACTTC
cdr3_aa: CASSLGLAGPSYEQYF

d_call: NA
clone_size: NA
j_call: TRBJ1-5
v_call: TRBV28
cdr3_nt: TGTGCCAGCAGTTCTCACAGGAGGGATCAGCCCCAGCATTTT
cdr3_aa: CASSSHRRDQPQHF

d_call: NA
clone_size: NA
j_call: TRBJ1-2
v_call: TRBV10-3
cdr3_nt: TGTGCCATAACCCCAGACGGTCTCCGCGGCTACACCTTC
cdr3_aa: CAITPDGLRGYTF

d_call: NA
clone_size: few
j_call: TRBJ1-5
v_call: TRBV2
cdr3_nt: TGTGCCAGCAGTGATGCAGGAATCGGTCAGCCCCAGCATTTT
cdr3_aa: CASSDAGIGQPQHF

d_call: TRBD1
clone_size: NA
j_call: TRBJ2-3
v_call: TRBV6-1
cdr3_nt: TGTGCCACCAGACAGGGCGTTTGGACAGATACGCAGTATTTT
cdr3_aa: CATRQGVWTDTQYF

d_call: NA
clone_size: few
j_call: TRBJ2-3
v_call: TRBV2
cdr3_nt: TGTGCCAGCAGTGAGTCTCGGCATAACACAGATACGCAGTATTTT
cdr3_aa: CASSESRHNTDTQYF

d_call: NA
clone_size: few
j_call: TRBJ1-1
v_call: TRBV7-2
cdr3_nt: TGTGCCAGCAGCTCGTACCCCTATACTGAAGCTTTCTTT
cdr3_aa: CASSSYPYTEAFF

d_call: NA
clone_size: NA
j_call: TRBJ2-2
v_call: TRBV10-3
cdr3_nt: TGTGCCATCAGTGAATTGCGGTTTACCGGGGAGCTGTTTTTT
cdr3_aa: CAISELRFTGELFF

d_call: NA
clone_size: once
j_call: TRBJ1-1
v_call: TRBV5-1
cdr3_nt: TGCGCCAGCAGCTTGGCCGGAGGGACATCCGAAGCTTTCTTT
cdr3_aa: CASSLAGGTSEAFF

d_call: NA
clone_size: NA
j_call: TRBJ1-6
v_call: TRBV7-2
cdr3_nt: TGTGCCAGCAGCTTAGCGGGGCCTCCGAATTCACCCCTCCACTTT
cdr3_aa: CASSLAGPPNSPLHF

d_call: NA
clone_size: NA
j_call: TRBJ1-1
v_call: TRBV19
cdr3_nt: TGTGCCAGTACAGAGAACACTGAAGCTTTCTTT
cdr3_aa: CASTENTEAFF

d_call: NA
clone_size: NA
j_call: TRBJ2-5
v_call: TRBV19
cdr3_nt: TGTGCCAGTAGCCCCGGGGGAGAGGAGACCCAGTACTTC
cdr3_aa: CASSPGGEETQYF

d_call: NA
clone_size: once
j_call: TRBJ1-2
v_call: TRBV18
cdr3_nt: TGTGCCAGCTCCCCCCCCGGATCTGGGCTGTCGGTGGGCTACACCTTC
cdr3_aa: CASSPPGSGLSVGYTF

d_call: NA
clone_size: NA
j_call: TRBJ1-6
v_call: TRBV5-4
cdr3_nt: TGTGCCAGCAGCACCCCTCCCGGGACGGCGAACCGGGAGGGCGGATCACCCCTCCACTTT
cdr3_aa: CASSTPPGTANREGGSPLHF

d_call: TRBD1
clone_size: NA
j_call: TRBJ2-3
v_call: TRBV11-2
cdr3_nt: TGTGCCAGCAGCTTAAGGACAGGGTATTCAGATACGCAGTATTTT
cdr3_aa: CASSLRTGYSDTQYF

d_call: NA
clone_size: NA
j_call: TRBJ1-6
v_call: TRBV7-2
cdr3_nt: TGTGCCAGCAGCTTAGTCCCCCCAAGCTCCTATAATTCACCCCTCCACTTT
cdr3_aa: CASSLVPPSSYNSPLHF

d_call: TRBD2
clone_size: once
j_call: TRBJ2-1
v_call: TRBV18
cdr3_nt: TGTGCCAGCTCACCACCGGGGCGGGGGGCAGGCAATGAGCAGTTCTTC
cdr3_aa: CASSPPGRGAGNEQFF

d_call: NA
clone_size: NA
j_call: TRBJ2-7
v_call: TRBV5-6
cdr3_nt: TGTGCCAGCATGGGGCCTCAGCCCCCCTACGAGCAGTACTTC
cdr3_aa: CASMGPQPPYEQYF

d_call: NA
clone_size: NA
j_call: TRBJ1-1
v_call: TRBV6-5
cdr3_nt: TGTGCCAGCAGTTACTCGATGGGCATTGGAGCTTTCTTT
cdr3_aa: CASSYSMGIGAFF

d_call: NA
clone_size: NA
j_call: TRBJ2-2
v_call: TRBV5-1
cdr3_nt: TGCGCCAGCAGCTTATGGGGGAACGTGGACACCGGGGAGCTGTTTTTT
cdr3_aa: CASSLWGNVDTGELFF

d_call: TRBD1
clone_size: NA
j_call: TRBJ1-1
v_call: TRBV9
cdr3_nt: TGTGCCAGCAGCGGGCCGGGACAGTTGGGCACTGAAGCTTTCTTT
cdr3_aa: CASSGPGQLGTEAFF

d_call: NA
clone_size: NA
j_call: TRBJ2-5
v_call: TRBV21-1
cdr3_nt: TGTGCCAGCAGCAGCCCAGGAGAGACCCAGTACTTC
cdr3_aa: CASSSPGETQYF

d_call: TRBD1
clone_size: NA
j_call: TRBJ1-1
v_call: TRBV6-5
cdr3_nt: TGTGCCAGCAAGCGACAGGGGGTGTCCACTGAAGCTTTCTTT
cdr3_aa: CASKRQGVSTEAFF